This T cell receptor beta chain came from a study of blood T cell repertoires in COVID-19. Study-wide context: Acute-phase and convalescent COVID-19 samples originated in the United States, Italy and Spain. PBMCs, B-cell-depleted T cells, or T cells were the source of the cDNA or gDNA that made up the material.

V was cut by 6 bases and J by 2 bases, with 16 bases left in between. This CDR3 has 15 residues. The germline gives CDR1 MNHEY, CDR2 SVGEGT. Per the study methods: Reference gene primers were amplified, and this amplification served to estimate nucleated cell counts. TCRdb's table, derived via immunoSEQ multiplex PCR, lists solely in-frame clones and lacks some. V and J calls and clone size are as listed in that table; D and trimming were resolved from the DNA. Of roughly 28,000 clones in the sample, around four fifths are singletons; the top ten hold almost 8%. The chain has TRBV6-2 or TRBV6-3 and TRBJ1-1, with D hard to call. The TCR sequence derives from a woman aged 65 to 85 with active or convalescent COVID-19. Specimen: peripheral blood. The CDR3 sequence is CASSLSGFINTEAFF. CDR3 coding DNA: TGTGCCAGCAGCTTATCGGGGTTCATCAACACTGAAGCTTTCTTT.